Below, 9 T cell receptor beta chains from the same sample are listed, as sequenced in a study of beta chain features in type 1 diabetes. Expressed TCRB transcripts were sequenced, since all the RNA that had been isolated was reverse transcribed. Data came from immunoSEQ multiplex PCR; TCRdb stores just in-frame clones and leaves some out. The repertoire holds hundreds of thousands of clones, with approximately 30% as singletons. The sequenced material came from naive CD4+ T cells from blood. The receptor source for this set is a man aged 18 to 29 in good health.

J is TRBJ2-3 and V is TRBV29-1; maybe TRBD1 (6 bases). V gave up 4 bases and J gave up 2 bases, with 10 bases separating them. In germline, CDR1 is SQVTM, CDR2 ANQGSEA. The CDR3 length is 13 residues. CDR3 bases: TGCAGCGTTGTTCGACAGGTCACAGATACGCAGTATTTT. It translates to CSVVRQVTDTQYF.

The sample holds a few counts of this clone. The CDR3 protein is CASSLWLSSYEQYF. CDR3 sequence (DNA): TGTGCCAGCAGCTTGTGGCTGAGCTCCTACGAGCAGTACTTC. This chain links TRBV5-4 with TRBJ2-7, with D unclear. V was pared by 1 base and J by 0 bases, with 8 bases between. The CDR3 is 14 amino acids. Looked up from germline, CDR1 is SGHNT and CDR2 is YYREEE (reference sequence).

The chain combines TRBV29-1 with TRBJ2-1; D may be TRBD2 (5 bases). The CDR3 spans 12 residues. Germline CDR1 reads SQVTM; CDR2 reads ANQGSEA. V was pared by 4 bases and J by 8 bases, with 12 bases between. In nucleotides, the CDR3 is TGCAGCGTTGCACTAGTTTTGCATGAGCAGTTCTTC. This codes for CSVALVLHEQFF.

This chain links TRBV7-3 with TRBJ2-1; D is ambiguous. V lost 5 bases and J 1 base, leaving 6 bases between the germline ends. This CDR3 has 13 amino acids. Germline V CDR1 and CDR2: SGHTA, FQGTGA. The CDR3 loop reads CASSATSYNEQFF. The CDR3 nucleotides are TGTGCCAGCAGCGCTACGTCCTACAATGAGCAGTTCTTC.

In this sample, this clone turned up a few times. V gene TRBV28 combines with J gene TRBJ2-1; D may be TRBD1 or TRBD2 (5 bases each). This CDR3 region has 12 residues. CDR1 is MDHEN and CDR2 is SYDVKM in the germline V gene. Trimming removed 3 bases from V and 10 bases from J, with 10 bases in between. The DNA of the CDR3 is TGTGCCAGCAGTTTCTCGGGGCCGGAGCAGTTCTTC. Protein sequence: CASSFSGPEQFF. The variable domain in full, with the rest retrieved from reference TRBV28 and TRBJ2-1, is DVKVTQSSRYLVKRTGEKVFLECVQDMDHENMFWYRQDPGLGLRLIYFSYDVKMKEKGDIPEGYSVSREKKERFSLILESASTNQTSMYLCASSFSGPEQFFGPGTRLTVL.

V usage is TRBV30 and J usage is TRBJ2-1, with 9 bases lining up with TRBD1. Germline-derived CDR1 and CDR2 are GTSNPN and SVGIG (reference sequence). The trim removed 4 bases at V and 6 bases at J, leaving 7 bases unmatched. The CDR3 loop spans 14 amino acids. CDR3: CAWTRDREFNEQFF. CDR3 DNA sequence: TGTGCCTGGACTCGGGACAGGGAATTCAATGAGCAGTTCTTC.

The J gene is TRBJ2-4, the V gene TRBV27; 7 nucleotides line up with TRBD2. From germline, CDR1 is MNHEY and CDR2 SMNVEV (reference sequence). The CDR3 length is 18 residues. V was clipped by 6 bases and J by 0 bases; unmatched bases: 14. In DNA form, the CDR3 reads TGTGCCAGCAGAACGACCCGACTAGCTCCAGTAGCCAAAAACATTCAGTACTTC. Its translation is CASRTTRLAPVAKNIQYF.

This chain connects TRBV9 to TRBJ1-4; no clear D. The V gene lost 4 bases and the J gene lost 6 bases, with 19 bases spanning the gap. Germline V gives CDR1 SGDLS, CDR2 YYNGEE. This CDR3 spans 16 amino acids. Here the CDR3 reads CASSPSVGLRDEKLFF. CDR3 nucleotides: TGTGCCAGCAGCCCCTCCGTCGGGCTTCGAGATGAAAAACTGTTTTTT.

This chain uses TRBV25-1 with TRBJ2-7; 10 nucleotides line up with TRBD2. In germline, CDR1 is MGHDK, CDR2 SYGVNS. The CDR3 has 15 amino acids. The J segment lost 0 bases and the V segment lost 6 bases, leaving 5 bases of the junction unmatched. In DNA, the CDR3 is TGTGCCAGCAGCTCACTAGCGGGGCCCTCCTACGAGCAGTACTTC. Its translation is CASSSLAGPSYEQYF.